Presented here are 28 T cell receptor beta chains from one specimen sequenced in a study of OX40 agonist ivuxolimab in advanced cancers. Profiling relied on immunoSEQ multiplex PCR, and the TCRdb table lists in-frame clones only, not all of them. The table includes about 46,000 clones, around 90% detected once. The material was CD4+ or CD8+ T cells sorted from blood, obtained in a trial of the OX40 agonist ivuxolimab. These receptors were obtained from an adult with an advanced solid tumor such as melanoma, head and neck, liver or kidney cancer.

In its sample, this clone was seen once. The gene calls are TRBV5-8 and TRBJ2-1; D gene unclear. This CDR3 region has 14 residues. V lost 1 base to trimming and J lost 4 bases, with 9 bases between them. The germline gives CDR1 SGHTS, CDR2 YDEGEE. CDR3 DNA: TGTGCCAGCAGCTTGCAACTCCCATACAATGAGCAGTTCTTC. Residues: CASSLQLPYNEQFF.

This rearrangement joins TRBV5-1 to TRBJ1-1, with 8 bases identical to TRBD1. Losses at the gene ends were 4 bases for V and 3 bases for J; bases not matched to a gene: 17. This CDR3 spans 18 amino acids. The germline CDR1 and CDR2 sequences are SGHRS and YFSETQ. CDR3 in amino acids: CASSLDRGRRPWDTEAFF. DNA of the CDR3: TGCGCCAGCAGCCTAGACAGGGGCAGAAGACCTTGGGACACTGAAGCTTTCTTT. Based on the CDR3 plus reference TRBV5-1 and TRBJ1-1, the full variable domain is KAGVTQTPRYLIKTRGQQVTLSCSPISGHRSVSWYQQTPGQGLQFLFEYFSETQRNKGNFPGRFSGRQFSNSRSEMNVSTLELGDSALYLCASSLDRGRRPWDTEAFFGQGTRLTVV.

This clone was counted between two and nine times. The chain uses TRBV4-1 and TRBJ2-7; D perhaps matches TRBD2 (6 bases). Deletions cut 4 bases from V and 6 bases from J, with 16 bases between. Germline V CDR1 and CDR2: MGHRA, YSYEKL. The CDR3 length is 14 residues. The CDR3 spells CASSLMREGAEQYF. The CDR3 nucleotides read TGCGCCAGCAGCCTCATGCGGGAAGGGGCCGAGCAGTACTTC.

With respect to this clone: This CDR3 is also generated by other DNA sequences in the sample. CDR3 DNA sequence: TGCGCCAGCAGTGAGTCGTACGAGCAGTACTTC. Translation gives CASSESYEQYF. The chain recombines TRBV10-2 with TRBJ2-7; D not certain. Germline V gene sequence: CDR1 WSHSY, CDR2 SAAADI. V was clipped by 0 bases and J by 4 bases, with 1 base between them. The CDR3 loop spans 11 amino acids.

DNA for the CDR3: TGTGCCAGCAGCCTGAGCGGGGGCACTGAAGCTTTCTTT. As protein: CASSLSGGTEAFF. This chain joins TRBV7-9 and TRBJ1-1; a weak D match, TRBD1 (5 bases). V lost 5 bases to trimming and J lost 4 bases, with 11 bases between them. This CDR3 is built from 13 residues. CDR1 SEHNR and CDR2 FQNEAQ come from the germline V gene (reference sequence).

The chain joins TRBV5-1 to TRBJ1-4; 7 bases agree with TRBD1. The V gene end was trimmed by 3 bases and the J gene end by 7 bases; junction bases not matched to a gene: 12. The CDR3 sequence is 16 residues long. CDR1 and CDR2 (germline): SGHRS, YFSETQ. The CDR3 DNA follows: TGCGCCAGCAGCTCCGCCCCTGACAGGGCGACTGAAAAACTGTTTTTT. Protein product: CASSSAPDRATEKLFF.

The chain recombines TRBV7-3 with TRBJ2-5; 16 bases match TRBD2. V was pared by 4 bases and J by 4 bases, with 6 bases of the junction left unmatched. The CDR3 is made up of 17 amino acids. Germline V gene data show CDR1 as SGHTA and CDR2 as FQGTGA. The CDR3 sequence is CASSSSGLAGGLETQYF. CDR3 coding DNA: TGTGCCAGCAGCTCTTCGGGACTAGCGGGGGGGCTAGAGACCCAGTACTTC.

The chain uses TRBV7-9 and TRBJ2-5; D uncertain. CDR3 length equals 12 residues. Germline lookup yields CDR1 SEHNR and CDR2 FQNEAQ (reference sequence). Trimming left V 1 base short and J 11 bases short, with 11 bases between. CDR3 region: CASSLGTNEQYF. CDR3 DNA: TGTGCCAGCAGCTTAGGAACAAATGAGCAGTACTTC.

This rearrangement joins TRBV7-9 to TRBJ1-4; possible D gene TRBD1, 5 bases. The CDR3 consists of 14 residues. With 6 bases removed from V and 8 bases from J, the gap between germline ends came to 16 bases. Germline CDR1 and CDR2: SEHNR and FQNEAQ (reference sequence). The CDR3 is CASRREGLGEKLFF. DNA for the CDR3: TGTGCCAGCAGACGTGAGGGACTCGGGGAAAAACTGTTTTTT.

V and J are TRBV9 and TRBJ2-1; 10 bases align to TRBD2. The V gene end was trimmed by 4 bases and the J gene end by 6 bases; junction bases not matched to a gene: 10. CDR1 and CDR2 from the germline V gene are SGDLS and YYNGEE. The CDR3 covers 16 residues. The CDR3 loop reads CASSNGAGGPFNEQFF. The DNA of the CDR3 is TGTGCCAGCAGCAACGGAGCGGGAGGGCCCTTCAATGAGCAGTTCTTC.

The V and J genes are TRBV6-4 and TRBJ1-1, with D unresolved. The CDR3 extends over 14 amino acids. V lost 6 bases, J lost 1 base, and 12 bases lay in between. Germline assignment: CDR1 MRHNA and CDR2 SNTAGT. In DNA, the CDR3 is TGTGCCAGCAGCCAAAGTACAGAGAACACTGAAGCTTTCTTT. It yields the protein CASSQSTENTEAFF.

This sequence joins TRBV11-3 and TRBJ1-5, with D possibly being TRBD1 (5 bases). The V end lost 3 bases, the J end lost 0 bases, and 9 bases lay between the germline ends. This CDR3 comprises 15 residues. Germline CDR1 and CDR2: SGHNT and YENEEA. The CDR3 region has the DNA TGTGCCAGCAGCTTGACAGAAAATAGCAATCAGCCCCAGCATTTT. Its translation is CASSLTENSNQPQHF.

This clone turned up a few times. The CDR3 bases are TGTGCCAGCAGCTTAGCATTAGGTCCCCAGGAGACCCAGTACTTC. Protein sequence: CASSLALGPQETQYF. This rearrangement joins TRBV7-9 to TRBJ2-5; no clear D gene. CDR1 and CDR2 (germline): SEHNR, FQNEAQ (reference sequence). The CDR3 is 15 amino acids. V was clipped by 0 bases and J by 5 bases, with 13 bases between them.

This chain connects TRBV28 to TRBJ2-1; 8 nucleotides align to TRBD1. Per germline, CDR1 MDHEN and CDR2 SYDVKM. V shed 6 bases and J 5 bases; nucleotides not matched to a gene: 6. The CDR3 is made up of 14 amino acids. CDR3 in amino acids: CASRWTGLDNEQFF. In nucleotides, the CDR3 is TGTGCCAGCAGATGGACAGGGCTAGACAATGAGCAGTTCTTC.

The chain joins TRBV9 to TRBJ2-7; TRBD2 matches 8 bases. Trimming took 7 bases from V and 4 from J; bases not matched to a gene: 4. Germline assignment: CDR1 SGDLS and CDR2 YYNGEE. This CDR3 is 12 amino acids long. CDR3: CASGSGAYEQYF. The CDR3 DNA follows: TGTGCCAGCGGTAGCGGGGCTTACGAGCAGTACTTC.

The DNA of the CDR3 is TGTGCCAGCAGTCCCGGAGGCGGACTCCATGGGGAGCAGTACTTC. It is translated as CASSPGGGLHGEQYF. This chain links TRBV7-3 with TRBJ2-7; possibly TRBD2 for D (5 bases). Germline V gene data show CDR1 as SGHTA and CDR2 as FQGTGA. CDR3 length: 15 residues. Trimming removed 6 bases at V and 7 bases at J, with 22 bases between. The full variable domain, completed using reference TRBV7-3 and TRBJ2-7, is GAGVSQTPSNKVTEKGKYVELRCDPISGHTALYWYRQSLGQGPEFLIYFQGTGAADDSGLPNDRFFAVRPEGSVSTLKIQRTERGDSAVYLCASSPGGGLHGEQYFGPGTRLTVT.

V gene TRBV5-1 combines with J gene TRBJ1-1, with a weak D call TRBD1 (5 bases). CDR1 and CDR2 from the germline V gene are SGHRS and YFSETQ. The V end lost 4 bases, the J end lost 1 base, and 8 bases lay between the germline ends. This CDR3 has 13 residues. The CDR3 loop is CASSAQENTEAFF. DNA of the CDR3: TGCGCCAGCAGCGCACAGGAGAACACTGAAGCTTTCTTT.

The DNA for the CDR3 is TGTGCCAGCAGTTACTCGACAGCCTACGAGCAGTACTTC. Its protein product is CASSYSTAYEQYF. The chain joins TRBV6-5 to TRBJ2-7; a possible D gene is TRBD1 (5 bases). Trimming cost V 0 bases and J 2 bases, with 5 bases left between them. From germline, CDR1 is MNHEY and CDR2 SVGAGI. The CDR3 loop spans 13 amino acids.

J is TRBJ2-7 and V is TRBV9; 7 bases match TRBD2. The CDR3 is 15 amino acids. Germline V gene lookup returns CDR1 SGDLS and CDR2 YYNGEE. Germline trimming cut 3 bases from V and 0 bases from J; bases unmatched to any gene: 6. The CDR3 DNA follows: TGTGCCAGCAGCGACTCCCCGGGAGGCTCCTACGAGCAGTACTTC. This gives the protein CASSDSPGGSYEQYF.

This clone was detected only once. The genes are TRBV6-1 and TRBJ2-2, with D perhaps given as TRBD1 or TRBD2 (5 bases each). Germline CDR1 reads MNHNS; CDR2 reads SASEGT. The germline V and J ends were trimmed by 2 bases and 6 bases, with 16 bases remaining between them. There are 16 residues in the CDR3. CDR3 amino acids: CASSELGVIDAGELFF. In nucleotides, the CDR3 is TGTGCCAGCAGTGAATTGGGGGTAATAGACGCCGGGGAGCTGTTTTTT.

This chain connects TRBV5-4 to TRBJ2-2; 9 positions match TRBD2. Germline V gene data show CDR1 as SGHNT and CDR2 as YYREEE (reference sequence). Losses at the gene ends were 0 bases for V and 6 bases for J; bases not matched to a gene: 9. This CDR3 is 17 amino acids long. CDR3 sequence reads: CASSLGVGGGAAGELFF. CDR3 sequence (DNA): TGTGCCAGCAGCTTGGGGGTTGGCGGGGGGGCCGCCGGGGAGCTGTTTTTT.

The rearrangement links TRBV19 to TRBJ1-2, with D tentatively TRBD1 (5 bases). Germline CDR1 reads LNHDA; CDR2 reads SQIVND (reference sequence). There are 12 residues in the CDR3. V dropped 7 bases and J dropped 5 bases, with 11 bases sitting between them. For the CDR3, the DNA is TGTGCCAGTACCATAGGGGCGTATGGCTACACCTTC. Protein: CASTIGAYGYTF.

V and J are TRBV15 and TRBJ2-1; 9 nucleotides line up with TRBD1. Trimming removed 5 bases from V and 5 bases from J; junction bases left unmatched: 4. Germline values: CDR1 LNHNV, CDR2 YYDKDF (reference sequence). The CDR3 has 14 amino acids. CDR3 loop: CATSRDRGDNEQFF. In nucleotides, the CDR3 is TGTGCCACCAGCCGCGACAGGGGGGACAATGAGCAGTTCTTC.

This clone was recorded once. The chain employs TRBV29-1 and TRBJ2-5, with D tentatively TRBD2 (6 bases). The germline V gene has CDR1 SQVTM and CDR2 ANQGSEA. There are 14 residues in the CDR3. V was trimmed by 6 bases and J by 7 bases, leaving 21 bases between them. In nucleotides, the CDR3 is TGCAGCGTAGCGCCCGGGACTCCTCCCGGGACCCAGTACTTC. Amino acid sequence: CSVAPGTPPGTQYF.

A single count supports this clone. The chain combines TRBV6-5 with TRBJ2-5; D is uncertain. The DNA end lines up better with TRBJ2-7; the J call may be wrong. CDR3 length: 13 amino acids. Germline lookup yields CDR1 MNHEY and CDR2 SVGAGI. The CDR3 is CASTGFRHDEQYF. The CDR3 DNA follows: TGTGCCAGCACCGGGTTCCGTCACGACGAGCAGTACTTC.

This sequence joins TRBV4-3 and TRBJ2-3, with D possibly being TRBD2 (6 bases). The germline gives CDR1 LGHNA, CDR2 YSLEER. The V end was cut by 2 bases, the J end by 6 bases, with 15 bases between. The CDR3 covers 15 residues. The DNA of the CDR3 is TGCGCCAGCAGCCAACCGTCGCGGGGACGGGATACGCAGTATTTT. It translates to CASSQPSRGRDTQYF.

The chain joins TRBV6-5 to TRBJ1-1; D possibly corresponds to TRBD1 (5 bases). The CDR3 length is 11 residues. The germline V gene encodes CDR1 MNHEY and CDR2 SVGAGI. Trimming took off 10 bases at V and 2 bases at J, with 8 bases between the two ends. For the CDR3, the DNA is TGTGCCACCCAGGGAAACACTGAAGCTTTCTTT. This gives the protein CATQGNTEAFF.

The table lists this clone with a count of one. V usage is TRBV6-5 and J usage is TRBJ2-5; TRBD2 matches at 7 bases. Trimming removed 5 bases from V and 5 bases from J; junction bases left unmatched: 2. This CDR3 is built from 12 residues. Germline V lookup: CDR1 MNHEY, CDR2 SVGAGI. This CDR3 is CASSDGRETQYF. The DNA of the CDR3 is TGTGCCAGCAGTGACGGGAGGGAGACCCAGTACTTC.